This passage covers 7 T cell receptor beta chains from one sample sequenced in a study of cytomegalovirus exposure and HLA in healthy donors. The PCR had 60 Vbeta and 13 Jbeta primers. Sequencing was performed with immunoSEQ multiplex PCR; in TCRdb, only in-frame clones are kept and a portion is missing. The table has fewer than 250,000 clones, about 80% seen once; the top ten hold around 3.7%. The sequenced sample was PBMCs. These TCRs come from a man aged 35 to 55 in good health and CMV-seropositive.

This clone was observed a few times. This chain connects TRBV4-2 to TRBJ2-2; D unresolved. Germline lookup yields CDR1 LGHNA and CDR2 YNFKEQ. The CDR3 is 17 amino acids. The V and J ends lost 0 bases and 0 bases respectively, with 11 bases between them. The CDR3 nucleotides are TGTGCCAGCAGCCAAGAGGTGGCTGGAGCGAACACCGGGGAGCTGTTTTTT. It yields the protein CASSQEVAGANTGELFF.

CDR3 sequence: CASSPPGLAGEQYF. DNA for the CDR3: TGTGCCAGCAGCCCCCCGGGACTAGCAGGGGAGCAGTACTTC. This sequence joins TRBV7-2 and TRBJ2-5; 9 bases align to TRBD2. V was clipped by 5 bases and J by 11 bases; unmatched bases: 12. This CDR3 is 14 amino acids long. The germline V gene encodes CDR1 SGHTA and CDR2 FQGNSA. The full variable domain, rest sourced from reference TRBV7-2 and TRBJ2-5, is GAGVSQSPSNKVTEKGKDVELRCDPISGHTALYWYRQSLGQGLEFLIYFQGNSAPDKSGLPSDRFSAERTGGSVSTLTIQRTQQEDSAVYLCASSPPGLAGEQYFGPGTRLLVL.

This rearrangement joins TRBV14 to TRBJ2-3; D remains ambiguous. With 1 base removed from V and 14 bases from J, the gap between germline ends came to 10 bases. Germline CDR1 SGHDN, CDR2 FVKESK. CDR3 size: 11 residues. The CDR3 loop is CASSQGGNRYF. The DNA for the CDR3 is TGTGCCAGCAGCCAAGGAGGCAATCGGTATTTT. Based on the CDR3 plus reference TRBV14 and TRBJ2-3, the full variable domain is EAGVTQFPSHSVIEKGQTVTLRCDPISGHDNLYWYRRVMGKEIKFLLHFVKESKQDESGMPNNRFLAERTGGTYSTLKVQPAELEDSGVYFCASSQGGNRYFGPGTRLTVL.

This chain joins TRBV6-4 and TRBJ1-1; possible D gene TRBD1, 5 bases. V was pared by 5 bases and J by 2 bases, with 12 bases between. Germline CDR1 is MRHNA and CDR2 is SNTAGT. The CDR3 is 14 residues long. The CDR3 here is CASSLQDHNTEAFF. CDR3 DNA sequence: TGTGCCAGCAGTCTACAGGATCACAACACTGAAGCTTTCTTT.

The chain employs TRBV28 and TRBJ2-7; D is unclear. Between the trimmed V and J ends, which lost 4 bases and 4 bases, there was a span of 23 bases. The CDR3 is 17 amino acids. Germline V gives CDR1 MDHEN, CDR2 SYDVKM. CDR3 in amino acids: CASSSPFPPTQIYEQYF. CDR3 bases: TGTGCCAGCAGTTCCCCCTTTCCCCCGACACAAATATACGAGCAGTACTTC. Based on the CDR3 plus reference TRBV28 and TRBJ2-7, the full variable domain is DVKVTQSSRYLVKRTGEKVFLECVQDMDHENMFWYRQDPGLGLRLIYFSYDVKMKEKGDIPEGYSVSREKKERFSLILESASTNQTSMYLCASSSPFPPTQIYEQYFGPGTRLTVT.

With regard to this clone: Compared with germline, one end of the junction differs, possibly owing to a read error. This chain links TRBV19 with TRBJ2-1; D possibly corresponds to TRBD2 (6 bases). Per germline, CDR1 LNHDA and CDR2 SQIVND (reference sequence). The CDR3 consists of 12 residues. Written as DNA, the CDR3 is TGTGCAAGTAGGGAGGATTACAATGAGCAGTTCTTC. Protein product: CASREDYNEQFF.

This chain links TRBV18 with TRBJ2-7; D might be TRBD1 (5 bases). The CDR3 length is 14 residues. The V gene lost 0 bases and the J gene lost 7 bases, with 13 bases spanning the gap. Germline V gives CDR1 KGHSH, CDR2 LQKENI. CDR3 amino acids: CASSPPEGAREQYF. The DNA of the CDR3 is TGTGCCAGCTCACCACCGGAAGGGGCAAGGGAGCAGTACTTC.